This T cell receptor (beta chain) originates from a study of CD8+ T cells in alopecia areata. Germline V gene sequence: CDR1 MNHEY, CDR2 SVGAGI. This CDR3 is built from 13 residues. Trimming removed 8 bases at V and 0 bases at J, with 8 bases between. Once RNA had been extracted, it was reverse transcribed into cDNA to act as the sequencing template. Produced via immunoSEQ multiplex PCR; TCRdb's table is partial and in-frame only. The table shows around 190,000 clones, with roughly 56% occurring only once. The TCR was taken from a human donor in good health. V usage is TRBV6-5 and J usage is TRBJ1-5, with D perhaps TRBD1 (6 bases). Input material: CD8+ T cells sorted from blood. The CDR3 sequence: CASQGNSNQPQHF. In nucleotides, the CDR3 is TGTGCCAGCCAGGGGAATAGCAATCAGCCCCAGCATTTT.